Below are 7 T cell receptor beta chains sequenced from a single sample in a study of blood T cell repertoires in COVID-19. Profiled with immunoSEQ multiplex PCR; TCRdb holds only in-frame clones, not every one. The repertoire consists of more than 70,000 clones, with about 76% occurring once and the leading ten covering about 24%. Material for sequencing was peripheral blood. The receptors derive from a human donor in a cohort sampled during active COVID-19.

The chain combines TRBV4-2 with TRBJ2-3; 12 nucleotides align to TRBD2. With 0 bases clipped from V and 1 base from J, the junction kept 5 bases outside the gene matches. There are 18 residues in the CDR3. Germline assignment: CDR1 LGHNA and CDR2 YNFKEQ. The DNA of the CDR3 is TGTGCCAGCAGCCAAGACCTAGCGGGAGGGTCTCGCACAGATACGCAGTATTTT. Encoded protein: CASSQDLAGGSRTDTQYF.

V gene TRBV11-1 combines with J gene TRBJ1-4; possibly TRBD1 for D (6 bases). Germline CDR1 SGHAT, CDR2 FQDESV (reference sequence). This CDR3 spans 14 amino acids. The ends were cut back, 5 bases at V and 8 bases at J, with 15 bases in the middle. CDR3 sequence (DNA): TGTGCCAGCAGCCAGCCAGGGGCCGAGGAAAAACTGTTTTTT. It is translated as CASSQPGAEEKLFF.

This chain joins TRBV19 and TRBJ1-4, with 7 bases matching TRBD1. Germline V lookup: CDR1 LNHDA, CDR2 SQIVND (reference sequence). Trimming cost V 4 bases and J 3 bases; bases outside gene matches: 8. The CDR3 runs to 16 residues. The CDR3 reads CASSTSRDSANEKLFF. The DNA for the CDR3 is TGTGCCAGTAGTACCAGCCGGGACAGCGCTAATGAAAAACTGTTTTTT.

The chain couples TRBV10-2 to TRBJ2-1; D may be TRBD2 (6 bases). Trimming removed 0 bases at V and 3 bases at J, with 12 bases between. Germline-derived CDR1 and CDR2 are WSHSY and SAAADI. This CDR3 is 16 amino acids long. CDR3 sequence reads: CASSESGTSIYNEQFF. In DNA form, the CDR3 reads TGCGCCAGCAGTGAGTCAGGGACTTCTATCTACAATGAGCAGTTCTTC.

The V and J genes are TRBV10-2 and TRBJ2-1; D may be TRBD2 (5 bases). The CDR3 extends over 11 amino acids. The ends were cut back, 6 bases at V and 9 bases at J, with 9 bases in the middle. The germline CDR1 and CDR2 sequences are WSHSY and SAAADI. Written as DNA, the CDR3 is TGCGCCAGCAGGGGTGCGGGTGAGCAGTTCTTC. Protein sequence: CASRGAGEQFF.

The V call is TRBV7-8, the J call TRBJ2-7; D is ambiguous. CDR1 is SGHVS, CDR2 FQNEAQ, per germline. The V end lost 2 bases, the J end lost 0 bases, and 8 bases lay between the germline ends. The CDR3 consists of 14 residues. This chain's CDR3 is CASSLLRSSYEQYF. CDR3 DNA: TGTGCCAGCAGCTTACTCCGGAGCTCCTACGAGCAGTACTTC.

J is TRBJ2-5 and V is TRBV14, with TRBD2 matching 10 bases. CDR1 is SGHDN and CDR2 is FVKESK in the germline V gene. V trimming: 1 base; J trimming: 2 bases; junction bases outside the gene matches: 7. The CDR3 runs to 17 residues. The CDR3 nucleotides read TGTGCCAGCAGCCAAGGTCGTCTAGCGGGAGCTCAAGAGACCCAGTACTTC. It codes for CASSQGRLAGAQETQYF.